The 15 T cell receptor beta chains below were found in one sample sequenced in a study of shared T cell receptors in the human thymus. Libraries were prepared by immunoSEQ multiplex PCR; TCRdb keeps only in-frame clonotypes and omits some of them. The sample gives almost 550,000 clones, 70% to 80% of which show up once; roughly 0.013% is in the top ten. A further study also used this sample, focusing on human thymus T cells.

The sample taken for sequencing was thymocytes. These receptors were obtained from a boy under two years old with a congenital heart defect.

This chain connects TRBV11-2 to TRBJ2-7; 10 bases agree with TRBD2. V gave up 7 bases and J gave up 4 bases; unmatched junction bases: 7. Germline V gives CDR1 SGHAT, CDR2 FQNNGV. This CDR3 contains 14 residues. CDR3 region: CASIQREGRYEQYF. Written as DNA, the CDR3 is TGTGCCAGCATCCAGCGGGAGGGCCGGTACGAGCAGTACTTC.

V is TRBV4-1 and J is TRBJ1-2; 9 bases align to TRBD1. The CDR3 contains 15 residues. The junction had 9 bases not matched to a gene; V was cut back by 6 bases and J by 4 bases. Germline assignment: CDR1 MGHRA and CDR2 YSYEKL. CDR3 sequence reads: CASSELDRGVYGYTF. The DNA for the CDR3 is TGCGCCAGCAGTGAACTAGACAGGGGGGTCTATGGCTACACCTTC.

This clone has just a few counts. The rearrangement links TRBV18 to TRBJ2-1, with a possible D match to TRBD2 (6 bases). CDR1 is KGHSH and CDR2 is LQKENI in the germline V gene. V shed 3 bases and J shed 0 bases, with 12 bases lying between them. This CDR3 comprises 16 residues. The CDR3 region is CASSPGRGSSYNEQFF. The DNA for the CDR3 is TGTGCCAGCTCACCGGGCCGGGGGAGCTCCTACAATGAGCAGTTCTTC.

V usage is TRBV6-5 and J usage is TRBJ2-5; D may be TRBD1 (5 bases). With 0 bases removed from V and 1 base from J, the gap between germline ends came to 9 bases. Germline-derived CDR1 and CDR2 are MNHEY and SVGAGI. The CDR3 covers 15 residues. The DNA for the CDR3 is TGTGCCAGCAGTTACTCGGGGCACTCCCAAGAGACCCAGTACTTC. Protein: CASSYSGHSQETQYF.

This rearrangement joins TRBV10-3 to TRBJ1-2, with a possible D match to TRBD1 (5 bases). Trimming cost V 6 bases and J 4 bases, with 15 bases left between them. Germline values: CDR1 ENHRY, CDR2 SYGVKD. This CDR3 comprises 14 residues. The CDR3 bases are TGTGCCATCAGGGGGGTCAGGGAGGGCTATGGCTACACCTTC. This sequence encodes CAIRGVREGYGYTF.

This clone was detected a few times. The V call is TRBV28, the J call TRBJ2-4, with TRBD2 as a possible D gene (5 bases). V shed 6 bases and J shed 0 bases, with 21 bases lying between them. The germline gives CDR1 MDHEN, CDR2 SYDVKM. The CDR3 sequence is 18 residues long. CDR3 sequence reads: CASSLALGAPVAKNIQYF. The CDR3 DNA sequence: TGTGCCAGCAGCCTAGCCCTTGGTGCTCCGGTAGCCAAAAACATTCAGTACTTC.

This clone was detected once. The chain is built from TRBV30 and TRBJ2-5; 7 bases are a match to TRBD2. The J segment lost 2 bases and the V segment lost 4 bases, leaving 19 bases of the junction unmatched. The CDR3 consists of 18 residues. CDR1 and CDR2 from the germline V gene are GTSNPN and SVGIG (reference sequence). The CDR3 DNA sequence: TGTGCCTGGATGGGACCCGACTGGGGCGGGAGTCAACAAGAGACCCAGTACTTC. Its translation is CAWMGPDWGGSQQETQYF.

The J gene is TRBJ1-1, the V gene TRBV5-7; 7 nucleotides agree with TRBD1. TRBV5-7 qualifies as an ORF whose function is uncertain. V shed 6 bases, J shed 7 bases, and the junction held 12 bases outside the gene matches. CDR3 length equals 14 residues. CDR3 protein: CASTLALQGGEAFF. The CDR3 DNA sequence: TGTGCCAGCACCCTGGCTTTGCAGGGGGGTGAAGCTTTCTTT.

The V and J genes are TRBV9 and TRBJ1-2; D is ambiguous. Between the trimmed V and J ends, which lost 0 bases and 6 bases, there was a span of 6 bases. The CDR3 consists of 12 residues. Germline V CDR1 and CDR2: SGDLS, YYNGEE. In DNA, the CDR3 is TGTGCCAGCAGCGTAGACGGGAATGGCTACACCTTC. This gives the protein CASSVDGNGYTF.

The chain uses TRBV6-6 and TRBJ2-1, with 10 bases aligning to TRBD2. Germline lookup yields CDR1 MNHNY and CDR2 SVGAGI (reference sequence). V lost 10 bases, J lost 10 bases, and 16 bases stayed unmatched. The CDR3 has 15 amino acids. Here the CDR3 reads CATLRSGREGEEQFF. As DNA, the CDR3 is TGTGCCACCCTCCGAAGCGGGAGGGAGGGTGAAGAGCAGTTCTTC.

This chain joins TRBV2 and TRBJ1-3, with unresolved D. There are 13 residues in the CDR3. Germline V lookup: CDR1 SNHLY, CDR2 FYNNEI. Trimming cost V 2 bases and J 4 bases, with 6 bases left between them. CDR3 bases: TGTGCCAGCAGTGAACGGGTAGGAAACACCATATATTTT. This gives the protein CASSERVGNTIYF.

The J gene is TRBJ2-7, the V gene TRBV28; 8 bases map to TRBD1. Germline-derived CDR1 and CDR2 are MDHEN and SYDVKM. After removal of 2 bases from V and 6 bases from J, the junction contained 9 bases not matched to a gene. The CDR3 covers 15 residues. CDR3 loop: CASSLRRGTGLEQYF. The CDR3 DNA follows: TGTGCCAGCAGTTTAAGGAGGGGGACAGGTCTCGAGCAGTACTTC.

V gene TRBV5-1 combines with J gene TRBJ2-1, with D maybe TRBD1 (5 bases). There are 14 residues in the CDR3. The germline gives CDR1 SGHRS, CDR2 YFSETQ. V lost 4 bases and J lost 0, with 8 bases in between. The CDR3 loop is CASSVQDSYNEQFF. CDR3 bases: TGCGCCAGCAGCGTACAGGACTCCTACAATGAGCAGTTCTTC.

The V gene is TRBV18, the J gene TRBJ1-1, with D tentatively TRBD1 (5 bases). Germline V gene data show CDR1 as KGHSH and CDR2 as LQKENI. Trimming took 3 bases from V and 1 from J, leaving 6 bases between them. The CDR3 is 13 amino acids. CDR3: CASSPQGNTEAFF. The CDR3 DNA follows: TGTGCCAGCTCACCCCAGGGGAACACTGAAGCTTTCTTT.

This chain joins TRBV4-3 and TRBJ2-1; 8 bases agree with TRBD2. V lost 1 base to trimming and J lost 6 bases; unmatched junction nucleotides: 11. This CDR3 spans 17 amino acids. Germline V gene sequence: CDR1 LGHNA, CDR2 YSLEER. This CDR3 is CASSQGAGVKVANEQFF. In DNA form, the CDR3 reads TGCGCCAGCAGCCAAGGAGCGGGAGTTAAGGTGGCCAATGAGCAGTTCTTC.